This T cell receptor beta chain derives from a study of blood T cells in healthy people across ages. Germline V lookup: CDR1 DFQATT, CDR2 SNEGSKA (reference sequence). CDR3 size: 11 residues. V lost 6 bases and J lost 10; bases outside the gene matches: 9. Combining a sample-barcoded 5' primer with a J-beta primer mix, a second PCR ran for roughly 7 to 11 cycles. A single record per CDR3 protein comes from TCRdb applying MiXCR to the 5' RACE reads. The sample lists roughly 680,000 distinct CDR3 sequences, roughly 49% occurring once. Study-level points and caveats: The study regarded diversity estimates from one million T cells as underestimates.

As regards this clonotype: Its cognate antigen is unknown.

V is TRBV20-1 and J is TRBJ2-7; 7 positions agree with TRBD1. The sequence was collected from a woman aged 60-70 years in good health. The sequenced material came from blood. DNA of the CDR3: TGCAGTGCAACCCACAGGGGTGCCCAGTACTTC. Its translation is CSATHRGAQYF.